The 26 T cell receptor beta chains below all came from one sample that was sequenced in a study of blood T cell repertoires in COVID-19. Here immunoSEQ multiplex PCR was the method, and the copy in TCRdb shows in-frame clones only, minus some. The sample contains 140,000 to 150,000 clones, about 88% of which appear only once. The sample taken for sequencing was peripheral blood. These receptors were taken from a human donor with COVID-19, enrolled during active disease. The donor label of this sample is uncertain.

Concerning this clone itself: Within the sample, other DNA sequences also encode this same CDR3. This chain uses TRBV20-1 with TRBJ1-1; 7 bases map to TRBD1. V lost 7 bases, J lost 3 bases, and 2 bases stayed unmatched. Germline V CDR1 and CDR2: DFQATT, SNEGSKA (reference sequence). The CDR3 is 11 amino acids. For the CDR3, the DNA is TGCAGTGGCACAGGGGACACTGAAGCTTTCTTT. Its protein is CSGTGDTEAFF.

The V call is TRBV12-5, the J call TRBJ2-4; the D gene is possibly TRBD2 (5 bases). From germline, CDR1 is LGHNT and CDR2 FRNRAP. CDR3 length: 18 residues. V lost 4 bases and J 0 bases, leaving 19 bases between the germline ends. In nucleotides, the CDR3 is TGTGCTAGTGGTTCTGGCGTAGGAGGCCTTCTAGCCAAAAACATTCAGTACTTC. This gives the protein CASGSGVGGLLAKNIQYF.

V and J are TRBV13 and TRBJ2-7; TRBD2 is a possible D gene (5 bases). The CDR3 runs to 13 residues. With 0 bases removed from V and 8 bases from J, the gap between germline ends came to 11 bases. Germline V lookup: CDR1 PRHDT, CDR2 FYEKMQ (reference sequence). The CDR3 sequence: CASSLGNGDQQYF. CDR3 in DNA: TGTGCCAGCAGCTTAGGCAACGGGGATCAGCAGTACTTC.

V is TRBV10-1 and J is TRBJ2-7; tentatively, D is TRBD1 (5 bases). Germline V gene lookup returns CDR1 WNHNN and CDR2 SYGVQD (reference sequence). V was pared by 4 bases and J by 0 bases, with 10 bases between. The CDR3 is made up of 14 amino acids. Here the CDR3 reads CASSVGANSYEQYF. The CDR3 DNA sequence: TGCGCCAGCAGTGTAGGGGCCAACTCCTACGAGCAGTACTTC.

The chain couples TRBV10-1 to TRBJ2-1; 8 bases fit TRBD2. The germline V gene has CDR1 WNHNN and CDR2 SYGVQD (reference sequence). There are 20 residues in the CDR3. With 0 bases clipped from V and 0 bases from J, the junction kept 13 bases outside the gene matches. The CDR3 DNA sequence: TGCGCCAGCAGTGAGTCGCCGGGAGGGGTCCGGCCAACCTCCTACAATGAGCAGTTCTTC. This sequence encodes CASSESPGGVRPTSYNEQFF.

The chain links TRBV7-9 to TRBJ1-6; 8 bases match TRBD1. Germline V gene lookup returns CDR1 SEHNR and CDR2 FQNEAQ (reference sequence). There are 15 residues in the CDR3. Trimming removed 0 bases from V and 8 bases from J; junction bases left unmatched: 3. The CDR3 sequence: CASSLAATGDSPLHF. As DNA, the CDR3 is TGTGCCAGCAGCTTAGCGGCGACAGGGGATTCACCCCTCCACTTT.

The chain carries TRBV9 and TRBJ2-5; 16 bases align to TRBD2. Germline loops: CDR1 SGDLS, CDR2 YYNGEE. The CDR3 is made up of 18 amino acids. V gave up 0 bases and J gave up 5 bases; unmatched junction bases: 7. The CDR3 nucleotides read TGTGCCAGCAGCGTAGCCGGGACTAGCGGGGGGGCTGATGAGACCCAGTACTTC. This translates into CASSVAGTSGGADETQYF.

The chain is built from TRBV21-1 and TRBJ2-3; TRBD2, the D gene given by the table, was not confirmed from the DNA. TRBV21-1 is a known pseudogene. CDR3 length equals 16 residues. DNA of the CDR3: TGTGCCAGCAGCCGAAGTATGGGGGAGGCCACAGATACGCAGTATTTT. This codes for CASSRSMGEATDTQYF.

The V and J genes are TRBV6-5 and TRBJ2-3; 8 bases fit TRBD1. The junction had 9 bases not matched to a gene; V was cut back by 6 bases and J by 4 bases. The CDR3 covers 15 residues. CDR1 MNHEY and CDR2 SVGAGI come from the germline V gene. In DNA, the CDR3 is TGTGCCAGCAGCTGGTCGACAGGGGTCCCAGATACGCAGTATTTT. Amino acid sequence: CASSWSTGVPDTQYF.

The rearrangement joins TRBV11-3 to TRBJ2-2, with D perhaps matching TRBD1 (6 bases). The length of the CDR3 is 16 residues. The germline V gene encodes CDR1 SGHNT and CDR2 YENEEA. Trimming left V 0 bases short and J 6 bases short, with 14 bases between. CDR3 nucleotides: TGTGCCAGCAGCTTAGATCACAGGGCGAGGGCCGGGGAGCTGTTTTTT. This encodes CASSLDHRARAGELFF.

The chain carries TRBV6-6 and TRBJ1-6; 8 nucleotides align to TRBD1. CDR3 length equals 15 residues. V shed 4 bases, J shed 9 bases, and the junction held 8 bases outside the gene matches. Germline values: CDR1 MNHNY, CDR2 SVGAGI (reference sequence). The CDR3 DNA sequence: TGTGCCAGCAGTTTCCGGACAGGGAAGGGTTCACCCCTCCACTTT. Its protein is CASSFRTGKGSPLHF.

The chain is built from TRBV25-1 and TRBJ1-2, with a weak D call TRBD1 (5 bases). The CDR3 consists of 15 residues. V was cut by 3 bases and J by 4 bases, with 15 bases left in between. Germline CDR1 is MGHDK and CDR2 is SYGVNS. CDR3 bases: TGTGCCAGCAGTGAGTCTAGGGGAATGTCCTATGGCTACACCTTC. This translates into CASSESRGMSYGYTF.

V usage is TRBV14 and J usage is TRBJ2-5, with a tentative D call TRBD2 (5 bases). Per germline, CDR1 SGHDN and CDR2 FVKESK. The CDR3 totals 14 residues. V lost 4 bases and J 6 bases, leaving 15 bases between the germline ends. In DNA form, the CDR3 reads TGTGCCAGCAGCCCTATCGGGGTAAGGAAGACCCAGTACTTC. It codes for CASSPIGVRKTQYF. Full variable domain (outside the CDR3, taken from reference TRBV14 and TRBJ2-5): EAGVTQFPSHSVIEKGQTVTLRCDPISGHDNLYWYRRVMGKEIKFLLHFVKESKQDESGMPNNRFLAERTGGTYSTLKVQPAELEDSGVYFCASSPIGVRKTQYFGPGTRLLVL.

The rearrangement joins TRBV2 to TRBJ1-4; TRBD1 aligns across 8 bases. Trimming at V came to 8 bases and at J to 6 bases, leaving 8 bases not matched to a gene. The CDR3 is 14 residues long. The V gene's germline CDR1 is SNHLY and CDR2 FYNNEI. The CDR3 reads CASSWTGWDEKLFF. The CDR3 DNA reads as TGTGCCAGCTCCTGGACAGGGTGGGATGAAAAACTGTTTTTT.

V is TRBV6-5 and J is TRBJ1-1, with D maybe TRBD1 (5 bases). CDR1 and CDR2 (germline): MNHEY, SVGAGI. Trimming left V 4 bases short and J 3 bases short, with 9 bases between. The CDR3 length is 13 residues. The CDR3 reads CASSSQGYTEAFF. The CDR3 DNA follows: TGTGCCAGCAGTTCCCAGGGTTACACTGAAGCTTTCTTT.

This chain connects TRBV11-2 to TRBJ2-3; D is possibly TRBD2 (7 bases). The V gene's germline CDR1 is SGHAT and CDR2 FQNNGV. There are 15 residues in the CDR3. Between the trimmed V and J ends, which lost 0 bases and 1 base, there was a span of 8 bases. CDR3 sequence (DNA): TGTGCCAGCAGCTTAGAAGGGGGGGGCACAGATACGCAGTATTTT. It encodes CASSLEGGGTDTQYF.

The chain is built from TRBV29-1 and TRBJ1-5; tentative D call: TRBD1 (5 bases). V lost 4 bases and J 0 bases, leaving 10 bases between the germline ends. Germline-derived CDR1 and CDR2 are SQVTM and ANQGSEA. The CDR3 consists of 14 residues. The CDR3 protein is CSVVSGDSNQPQHF. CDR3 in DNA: TGCAGCGTTGTGTCGGGGGATAGCAATCAGCCCCAGCATTTT.

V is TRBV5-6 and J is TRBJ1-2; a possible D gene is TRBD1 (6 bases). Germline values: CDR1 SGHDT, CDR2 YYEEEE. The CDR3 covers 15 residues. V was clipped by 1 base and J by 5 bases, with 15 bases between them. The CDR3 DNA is TGTGCCAGCAGCTTGTCGGCAGGGGAGTGGTATGGCTACACCTTC. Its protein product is CASSLSAGEWYGYTF.

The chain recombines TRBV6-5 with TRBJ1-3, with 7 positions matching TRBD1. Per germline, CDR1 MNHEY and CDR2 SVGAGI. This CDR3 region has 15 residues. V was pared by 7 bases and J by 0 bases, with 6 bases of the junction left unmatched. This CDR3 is CASIITGDSGNTIYF. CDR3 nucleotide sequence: TGTGCCAGCATTATAACAGGGGACTCTGGAAACACCATATATTTT.

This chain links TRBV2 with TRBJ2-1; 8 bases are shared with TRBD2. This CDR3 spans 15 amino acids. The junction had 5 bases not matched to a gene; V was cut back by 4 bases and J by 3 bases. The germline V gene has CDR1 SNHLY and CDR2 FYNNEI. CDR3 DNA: TGTGCCAGCAGTGGGATTAGCGGGGTCTACAATGAGCAGTTCTTC. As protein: CASSGISGVYNEQFF. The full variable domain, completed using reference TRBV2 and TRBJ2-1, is EPEVTQTPSHQVTQMGQEVILRCVPISNHLYFYWYRQILGQKVEFLVSFYNNEISEKSEIFDDQFSVERPDGSNFTLKIRSTKLEDSAMYFCASSGISGVYNEQFFGPGTRLTVL.

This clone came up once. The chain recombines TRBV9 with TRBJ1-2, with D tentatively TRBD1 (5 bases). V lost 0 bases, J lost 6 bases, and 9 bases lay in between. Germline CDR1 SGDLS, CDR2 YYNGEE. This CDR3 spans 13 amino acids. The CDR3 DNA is TGTGCCAGCAGCGTAGAGGGACTGGATGGCTACACCTTC. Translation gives CASSVEGLDGYTF.

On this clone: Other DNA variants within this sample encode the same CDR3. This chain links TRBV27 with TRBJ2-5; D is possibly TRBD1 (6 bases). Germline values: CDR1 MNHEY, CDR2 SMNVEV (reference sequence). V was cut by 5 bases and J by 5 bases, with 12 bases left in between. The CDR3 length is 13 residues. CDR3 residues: CASSHRARETQYF. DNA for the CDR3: TGTGCCAGCAGTCACAGGGCCCGGGAGACCCAGTACTTC.

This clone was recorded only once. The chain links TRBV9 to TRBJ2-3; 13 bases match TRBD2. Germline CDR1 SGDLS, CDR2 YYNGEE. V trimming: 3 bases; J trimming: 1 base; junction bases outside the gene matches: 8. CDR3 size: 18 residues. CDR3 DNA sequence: TGTGCCAGCAGCGCGGGACTAGCGGGGTTGCTTGGCACAGATACGCAGTATTTT. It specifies CASSAGLAGLLGTDTQYF.

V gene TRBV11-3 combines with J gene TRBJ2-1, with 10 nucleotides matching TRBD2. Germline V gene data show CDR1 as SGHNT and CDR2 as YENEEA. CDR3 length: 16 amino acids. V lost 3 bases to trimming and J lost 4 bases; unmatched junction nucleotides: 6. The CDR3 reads CASSFSGTSVYNEQFF. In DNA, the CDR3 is TGTGCCAGCAGCTTCTCCGGGACTAGCGTTTACAATGAGCAGTTCTTC.

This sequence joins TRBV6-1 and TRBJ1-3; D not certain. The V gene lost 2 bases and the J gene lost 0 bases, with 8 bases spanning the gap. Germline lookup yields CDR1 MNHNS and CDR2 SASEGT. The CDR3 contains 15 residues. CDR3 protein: CASSELQNSGNTIYF. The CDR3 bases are TGTGCCAGCAGTGAACTCCAGAACTCTGGAAACACCATATATTTT.

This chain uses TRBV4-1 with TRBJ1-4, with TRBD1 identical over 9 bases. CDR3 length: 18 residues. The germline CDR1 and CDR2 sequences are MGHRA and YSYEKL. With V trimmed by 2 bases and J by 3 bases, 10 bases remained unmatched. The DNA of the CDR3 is TGCGCCAGCAGCCAATTGGGTGACAGGGGGGCTGCTAATGAAAAACTGTTTTTT. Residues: CASSQLGDRGAANEKLFF.